Below, 4 T cell receptor beta chains from the same sample are listed, as sequenced in a study of shared clonotypes between healthy human individuals. The assay was immunoSEQ multiplex PCR, and TCRdb's table has in-frame clones only and misses some. The sample shows under 2,000,000 clones, roughly 94% of them seen only once. Selected positively for CCR7 and CD45RO-negative, naive CD8 cells excluded terminally differentiated effector memory CD45RA+ cells. The specimen sequenced was naive CD8+ T cells sorted from blood. These receptors were obtained from a man in his late teens or twenties in good health.

The rearrangement links TRBV4-3 to TRBJ2-1, with D perhaps assigned TRBD1 or TRBD2 (5 bases each). Trimming left V 2 bases short and J 8 bases short, with 13 bases between. The CDR3 is 14 amino acids. Germline-derived CDR1 and CDR2 are LGHNA and YSLEER. CDR3 amino acids: CASSQTPGPDEQFF. CDR3 in DNA: TGCGCCAGCAGCCAAACACCGGGACCGGATGAGCAGTTCTTC.

Details on this clone: Other DNA sequences of this sample code for an identical CDR3. The gene calls are TRBV28 and TRBJ1-5, with no clear D. Trimming shortened V by 2 bases and J by 4 bases, and 3 bases separated the two germline ends. The CDR3 extends over 12 amino acids. Germline CDR1 MDHEN, CDR2 SYDVKM. CDR3 sequence reads: CASSLGNQPQHF. The CDR3 DNA is TGTGCCAGCAGTTTAGGTAATCAGCCCCAGCATTTT.

The chain employs TRBV28 and TRBJ2-5; 7 nucleotides match TRBD1. This CDR3 contains 14 residues. The germline gives CDR1 MDHEN, CDR2 SYDVKM. V lost 4 bases to trimming and J lost 2 bases; unmatched junction nucleotides: 4. CDR3 nucleotides: TGTGCCAGCAGTTCAGGGACAGTTCAAGAGACCCAGTACTTC. Translation gives CASSSGTVQETQYF.

Concerning this clone: Other nucleotide sequences from this sample produce the same CDR3. CDR3 amino acids: CASSLDATYEQYF. CDR3 sequence (DNA): TGCGCCAGCAGCTTAGACGCTACCTACGAGCAGTACTTC. The V call is TRBV5-1, the J call TRBJ2-7; D gene unclear. The CDR3 runs to 13 residues. With 2 bases removed from V and 2 bases from J, the gap between germline ends came to 8 bases. Germline CDR1 is SGHRS and CDR2 is YFSETQ.